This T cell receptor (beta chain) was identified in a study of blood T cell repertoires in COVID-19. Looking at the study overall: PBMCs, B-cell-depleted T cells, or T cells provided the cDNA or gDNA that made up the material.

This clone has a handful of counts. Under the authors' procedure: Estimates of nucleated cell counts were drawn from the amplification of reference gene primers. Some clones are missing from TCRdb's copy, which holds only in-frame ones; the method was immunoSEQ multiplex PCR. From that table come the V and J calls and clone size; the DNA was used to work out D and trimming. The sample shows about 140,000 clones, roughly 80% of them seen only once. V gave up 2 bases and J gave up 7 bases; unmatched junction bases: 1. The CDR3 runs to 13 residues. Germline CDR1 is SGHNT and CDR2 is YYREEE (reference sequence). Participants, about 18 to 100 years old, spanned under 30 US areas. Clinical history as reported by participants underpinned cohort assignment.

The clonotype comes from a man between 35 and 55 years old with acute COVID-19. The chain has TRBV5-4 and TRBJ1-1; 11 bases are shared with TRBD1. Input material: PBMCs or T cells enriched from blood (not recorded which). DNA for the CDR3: TGTGCCAGCAGCTTTGGGACAGGGGGTGAAGCTTTCTTT. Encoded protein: CASSFGTGGEAFF.